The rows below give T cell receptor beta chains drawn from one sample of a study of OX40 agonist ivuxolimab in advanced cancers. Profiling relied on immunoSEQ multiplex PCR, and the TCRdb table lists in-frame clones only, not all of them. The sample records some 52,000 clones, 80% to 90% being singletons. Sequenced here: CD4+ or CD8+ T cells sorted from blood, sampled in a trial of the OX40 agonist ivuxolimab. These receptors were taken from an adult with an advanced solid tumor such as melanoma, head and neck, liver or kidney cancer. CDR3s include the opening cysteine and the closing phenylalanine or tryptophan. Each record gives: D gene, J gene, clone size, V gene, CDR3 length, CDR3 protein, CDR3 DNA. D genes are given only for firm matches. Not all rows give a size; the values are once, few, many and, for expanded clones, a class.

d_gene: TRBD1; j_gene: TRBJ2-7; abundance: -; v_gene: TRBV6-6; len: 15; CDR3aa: CASSSTDRGLYEQYF; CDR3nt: TGTGCCAGCAGTTCCACTGACAGGGGCCTGTACGAGCAGTACTTC
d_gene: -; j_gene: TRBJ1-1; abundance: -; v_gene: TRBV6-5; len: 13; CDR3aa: CASSESTHQGAFF; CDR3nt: TGTGCCAGCAGTGAAAGTACCCACCAGGGGGCTTTCTTT
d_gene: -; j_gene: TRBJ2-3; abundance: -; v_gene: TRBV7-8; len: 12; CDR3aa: CASSFGTDTQYF; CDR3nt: TGTGCCAGCAGCTTTGGCACAGATACGCAGTATTTT
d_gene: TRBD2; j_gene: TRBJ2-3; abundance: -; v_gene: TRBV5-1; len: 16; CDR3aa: CASSSGGSGAQDTQYF; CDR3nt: TGCGCCAGCAGCTCCGGGGGAAGCGGGGCCCAAGATACGCAGTATTTT
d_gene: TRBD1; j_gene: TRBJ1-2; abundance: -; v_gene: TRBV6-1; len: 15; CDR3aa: CASSPAGTGLGGYTF; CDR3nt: TGTGCCAGCAGTCCTGCCGGGACAGGGTTAGGAGGCTACACCTTC
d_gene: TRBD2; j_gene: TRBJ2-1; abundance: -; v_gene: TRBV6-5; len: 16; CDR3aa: CASSYSSRGGNNEQFF; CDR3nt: TGTGCCAGCAGTTACTCGAGTCGGGGGGGCAACAATGAGCAGTTCTTC
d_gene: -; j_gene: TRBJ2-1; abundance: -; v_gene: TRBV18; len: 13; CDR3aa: CASSPIIDNEQFF; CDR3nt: TGTGCCAGCTCACCAATTATAGACAATGAGCAGTTCTTC
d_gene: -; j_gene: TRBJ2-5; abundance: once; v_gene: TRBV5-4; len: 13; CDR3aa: CASSAWGPETQYF; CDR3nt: TGTGCCAGCAGCGCGTGGGGTCCGGAGACCCAGTACTTC
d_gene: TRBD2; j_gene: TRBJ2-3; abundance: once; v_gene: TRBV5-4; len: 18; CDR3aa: CASSAGLAGAPSTDTQYF; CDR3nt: TGTGCCAGCAGCGCGGGACTAGCGGGGGCCCCTAGCACAGATACGCAGTATTTT
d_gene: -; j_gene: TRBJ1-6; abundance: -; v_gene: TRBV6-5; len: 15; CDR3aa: CASSYSIGSELPLHF; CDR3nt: TGTGCCAGCAGTTACTCGATAGGTTCGGAGCTACCCCTCCACTTT
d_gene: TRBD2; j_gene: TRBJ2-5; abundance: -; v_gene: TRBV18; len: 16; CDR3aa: CASSPRAGGLEETQYF; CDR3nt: TGTGCCAGCTCACCCCGGGCGGGGGGGCTGGAGGAGACCCAGTACTTC
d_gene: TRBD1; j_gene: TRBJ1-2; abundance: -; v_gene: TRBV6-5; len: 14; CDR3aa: CASSTRQGNYGYTF; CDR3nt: TGTGCCAGCAGTACCCGACAGGGTAACTATGGCTACACCTTC
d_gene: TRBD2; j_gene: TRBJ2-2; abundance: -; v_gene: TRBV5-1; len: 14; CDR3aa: CASSSGLVGGELFF; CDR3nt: TGCGCCAGCAGCTCCGGACTAGTCGGCGGGGAGCTGTTTTTT
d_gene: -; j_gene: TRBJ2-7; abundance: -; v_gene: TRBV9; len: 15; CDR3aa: CASSVEAGGHYEQYF; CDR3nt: TGTGCCAGCAGCGTAGAGGCAGGCGGACACTACGAGCAGTACTTC
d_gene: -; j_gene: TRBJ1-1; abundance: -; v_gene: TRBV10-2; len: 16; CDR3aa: CASNKRQLDGNTEAFF; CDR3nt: TGCGCCAGCAATAAAAGACAGCTCGACGGCAACACTGAAGCTTTCTTT
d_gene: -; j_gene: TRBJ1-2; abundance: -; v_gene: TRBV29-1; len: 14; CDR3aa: CSVERFGGGYGYTF; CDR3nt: TGCAGCGTTGAGCGGTTCGGAGGAGGCTATGGCTACACCTTC
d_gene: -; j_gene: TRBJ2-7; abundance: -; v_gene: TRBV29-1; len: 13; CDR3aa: CSVEGRGDYEQYF; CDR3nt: TGCAGCGTTGAAGGCAGGGGGGACTACGAGCAGTACTTC
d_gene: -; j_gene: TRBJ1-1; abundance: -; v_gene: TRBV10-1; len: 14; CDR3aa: CASSAAGRNTEAFF; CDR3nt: TGCGCCAGCAGTGCAGCAGGGAGGAACACTGAAGCTTTCTTT
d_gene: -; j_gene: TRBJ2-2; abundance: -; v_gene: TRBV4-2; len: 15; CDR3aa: CASSQETMMNGELFF; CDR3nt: TGTGCCAGCAGCCAAGAAACAATGATGAACGGGGAGCTGTTTTTT
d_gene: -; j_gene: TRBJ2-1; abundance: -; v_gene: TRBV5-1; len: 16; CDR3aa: CASSLPPSLANNEQFF; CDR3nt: TGCGCCAGCAGCTTGCCCCCCTCCCTTGCGAACAATGAGCAGTTCTTC
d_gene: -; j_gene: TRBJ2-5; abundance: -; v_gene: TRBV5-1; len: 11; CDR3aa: CASSFQETQYF; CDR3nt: TGCGCCAGCAGCTTCCAAGAGACCCAGTACTTC
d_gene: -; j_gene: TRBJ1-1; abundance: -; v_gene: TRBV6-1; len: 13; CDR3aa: CASIIRGNTEAFF; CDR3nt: TGTGCCAGCATTATTAGGGGGAACACTGAAGCTTTCTTT